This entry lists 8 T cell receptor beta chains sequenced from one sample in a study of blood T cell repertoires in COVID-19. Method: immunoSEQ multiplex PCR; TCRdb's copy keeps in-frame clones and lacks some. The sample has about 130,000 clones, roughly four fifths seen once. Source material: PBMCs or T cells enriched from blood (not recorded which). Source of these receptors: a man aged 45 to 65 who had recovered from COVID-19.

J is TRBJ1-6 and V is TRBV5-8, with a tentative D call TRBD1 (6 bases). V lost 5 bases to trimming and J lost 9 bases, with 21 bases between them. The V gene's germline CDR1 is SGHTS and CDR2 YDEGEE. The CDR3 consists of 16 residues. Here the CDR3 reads CASRPGARGIGSPLHF. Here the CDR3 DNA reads TGTGCCAGCAGGCCAGGGGCGCGCGGAATTGGTTCACCCCTCCACTTT.

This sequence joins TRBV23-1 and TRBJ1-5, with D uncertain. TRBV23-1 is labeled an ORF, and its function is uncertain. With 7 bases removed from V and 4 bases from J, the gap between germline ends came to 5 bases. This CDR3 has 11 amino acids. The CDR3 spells CASTVNQPQHF. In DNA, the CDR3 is TGCGCCAGCACAGTTAATCAGCCCCAGCATTTT.

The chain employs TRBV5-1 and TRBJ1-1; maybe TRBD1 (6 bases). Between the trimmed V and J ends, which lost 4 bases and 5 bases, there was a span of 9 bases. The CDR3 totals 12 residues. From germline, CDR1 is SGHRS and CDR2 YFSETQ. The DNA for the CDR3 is TGCGCCAGCAGCGTCGACAGGACTGAAGCTTTCTTT. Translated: CASSVDRTEAFF.

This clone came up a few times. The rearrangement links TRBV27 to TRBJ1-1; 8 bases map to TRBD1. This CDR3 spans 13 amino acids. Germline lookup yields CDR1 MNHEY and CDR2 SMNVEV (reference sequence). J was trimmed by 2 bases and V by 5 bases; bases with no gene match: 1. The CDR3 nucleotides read TGTGCCAGCAGTGGACAGGGAAACACTGAAGCTTTCTTT. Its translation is CASSGQGNTEAFF.

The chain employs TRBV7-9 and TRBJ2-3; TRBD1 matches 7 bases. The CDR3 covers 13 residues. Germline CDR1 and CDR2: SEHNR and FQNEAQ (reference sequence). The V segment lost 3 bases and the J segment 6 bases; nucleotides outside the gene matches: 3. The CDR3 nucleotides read TGTGCCAGCAGCTTCCCCAGGGGGGATACGCAGTATTTT. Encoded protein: CASSFPRGDTQYF.

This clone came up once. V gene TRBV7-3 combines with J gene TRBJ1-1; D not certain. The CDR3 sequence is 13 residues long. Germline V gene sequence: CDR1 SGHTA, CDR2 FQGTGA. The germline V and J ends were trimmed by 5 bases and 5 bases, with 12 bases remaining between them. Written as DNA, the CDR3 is TGTGCCAGCAGCGTCGCAGGTTTTACTGAAGCTTTCTTT. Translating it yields CASSVAGFTEAFF.

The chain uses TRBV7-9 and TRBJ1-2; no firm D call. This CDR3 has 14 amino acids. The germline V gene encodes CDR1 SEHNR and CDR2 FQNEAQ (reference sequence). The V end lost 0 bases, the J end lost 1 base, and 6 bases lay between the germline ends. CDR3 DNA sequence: TGTGCCAGCAGCTTAGCCACATATAACTATGGCTACACCTTC. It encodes CASSLATYNYGYTF. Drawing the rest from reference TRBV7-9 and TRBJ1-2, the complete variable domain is DTGVSQNPRHKITKRGQNVTFRCDPISEHNRLYWYRQTLGQGPEFLTYFQNEAQLEKSRLLSDRFSAERPKGSFSTLEIQRTEQGDSAMYLCASSLATYNYGYTFGSGTRLTVV.

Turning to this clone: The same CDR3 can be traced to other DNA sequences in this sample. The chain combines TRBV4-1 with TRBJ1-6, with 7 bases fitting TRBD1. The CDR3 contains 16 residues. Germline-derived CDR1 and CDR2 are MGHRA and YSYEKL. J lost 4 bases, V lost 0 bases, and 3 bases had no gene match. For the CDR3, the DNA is TGCGCCAGCAGCCAAGAAGGGACAGCTTATAATTCACCCCTCCACTTT. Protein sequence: CASSQEGTAYNSPLHF.